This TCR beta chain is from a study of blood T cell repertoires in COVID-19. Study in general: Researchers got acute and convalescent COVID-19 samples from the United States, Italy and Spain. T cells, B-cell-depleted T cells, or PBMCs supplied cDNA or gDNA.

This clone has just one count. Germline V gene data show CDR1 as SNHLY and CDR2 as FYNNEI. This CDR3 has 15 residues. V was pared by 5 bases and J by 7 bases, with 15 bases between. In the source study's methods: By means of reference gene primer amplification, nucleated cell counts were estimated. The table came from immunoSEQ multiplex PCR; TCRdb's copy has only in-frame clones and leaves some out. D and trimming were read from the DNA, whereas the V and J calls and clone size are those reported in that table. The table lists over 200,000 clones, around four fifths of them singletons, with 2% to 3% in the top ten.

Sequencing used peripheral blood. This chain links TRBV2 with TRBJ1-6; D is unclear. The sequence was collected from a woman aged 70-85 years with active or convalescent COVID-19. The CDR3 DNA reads TGTGCCAGCAGTTGGACTGGGTTACTCAATTCACCCCTCCACTTT. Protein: CASSWTGLLNSPLHF. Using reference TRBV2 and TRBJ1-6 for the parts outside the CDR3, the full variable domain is EPEVTQTPSHQVTQMGQEVILRCVPISNHLYFYWYRQILGQKVEFLVSFYNNEISEKSEIFDDQFSVERPDGSNFTLKIRSTKLEDSAMYFCASSWTGLLNSPLHFGNGTRLTVT.